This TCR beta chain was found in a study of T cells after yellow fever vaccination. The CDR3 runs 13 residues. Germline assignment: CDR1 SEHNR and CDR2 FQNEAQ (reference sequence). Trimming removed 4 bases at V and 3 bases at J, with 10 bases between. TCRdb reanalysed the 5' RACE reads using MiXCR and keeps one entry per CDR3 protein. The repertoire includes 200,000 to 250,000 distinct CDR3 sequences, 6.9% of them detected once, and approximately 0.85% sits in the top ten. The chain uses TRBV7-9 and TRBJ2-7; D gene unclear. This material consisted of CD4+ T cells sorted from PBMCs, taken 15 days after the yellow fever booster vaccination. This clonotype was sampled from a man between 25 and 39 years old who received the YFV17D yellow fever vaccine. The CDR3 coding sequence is TGTGCCAGCAGCTGGGGTGGGGACTACGAGCAGTACTTC. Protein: CASSWGGDYEQYF.